The 14 T cell receptor beta chains listed next were all sequenced from one sample in a study of T-cell reconstitution after alpha-beta-depleted transplantation in children (dated by TCRdb to 2016 to 2017). Read against the paper, the sample's treatment or condition label means: allogeneic hematopoietic cell transplantation with graft depleted of TCRalphabeta T cells and CD19 B cells. Receptor libraries were prepared by PCR. The sequencer listed for this sample is Illumina HiSeq 2500. To normalize quantification of the TCRbeta repertoire, the TCR libraries were built with molecular barcoding that relied on unique molecular identifiers. In-frame beta chains were kept once TCRdb had trimmed the public reads at Q25 with fastp and called clones with MiXCR. Each entry merges the rows of one CDR3 protein and shows their most common DNA and genes. This sample comprises some 95,000 distinct CDR3 sequences, 20% to 30% of them detected only once. Around 21% of the sample belongs to the ten largest clones.

The sample here was PBMCs, taken before TCRalphabeta/CD19-depleted stem cell transplant. These receptors were taken from a boy younger than 10 with acute lymphoblastic leukemia, due to receive a stem cell transplant.

CDR3 coding DNA: TGTGCCATAGGGGTAAATCAGCCCCAGCATTTT. Translating gives CAIGVNQPQHF. The chain combines TRBV28 with TRBJ1-5; D is perhaps TRBD1 (5 bases). Germline CDR1 MDHEN, CDR2 SYDVKM. Trimming cost V 10 bases and J 4 bases, with 8 bases left between them. There are 11 residues in the CDR3.

There are a few counts of this clonotype. V and J are TRBV6-2 or TRBV6-3 and TRBJ2-2, with D perhaps matching TRBD1 or TRBD2 (5 bases each). Germline V gene lookup returns CDR1 MNHEY and CDR2 SVGEGT. This CDR3 is 14 amino acids long. V gave up 6 bases and J gave up 3 bases, with 11 bases separating them. The CDR3 DNA sequence: TGTGCCAGCAGCCGAGGGACGGACACCGGGGAGCTGTTTTTT. Translating it yields CASSRGTDTGELFF.

In its sample, this clonotype was seen a few times. J is TRBJ2-5 and V is TRBV5-6, with 8 nucleotides matching TRBD1. The germline CDR1 and CDR2 sequences are SGHDT and YYEEEE. The trim removed 5 bases at V and 4 bases at J, leaving 7 bases unmatched. CDR3 length equals 14 residues. The CDR3 is CASRRQGAGETQYF. CDR3 sequence (DNA): TGTGCCAGCAGGCGGCAGGGGGCGGGAGAGACCCAGTACTTC.

This clonotype was seen a handful of times. The chain joins TRBV9 to TRBJ2-7; TRBD2 aligns across 7 bases. This CDR3 has 14 residues. CDR1 and CDR2 (germline): SGDLS, YYNGEE. V shed 4 bases, J shed 2 bases, and the junction held 6 bases outside the gene matches. DNA of the CDR3: TGTGCCAGCAGCTTCGGACTAGAAACCTACGAGCAGTACTTC. Translation: CASSFGLETYEQYF.

This chain links TRBV12-3 or TRBV12-4 with TRBJ2-1; no reliable D call. The CDR3 is 15 amino acids. V lost 3 bases to trimming and J lost 6 bases, with 15 bases between them. CDR3 in DNA: TGTGCCAGCAGTTTTGGGCTGTTACGGTCCAATGAGCAGTTCTTC. Protein: CASSFGLLRSNEQFF.

This clonotype has only a few counts. The chain couples TRBV30 to TRBJ1-2; D might be TRBD1 (6 bases). Trimming took 3 bases from V and 6 from J, leaving 35 bases between them. This CDR3 region has 20 residues. Germline loops: CDR1 GTSNPN, CDR2 SVGIG (reference sequence). CDR3 residues: CAWSPFGPNTGRRGNDGYTF. The CDR3 region has the DNA TGTGCCTGGAGCCCCTTCGGACCAAATACAGGGCGCAGAGGGAATGATGGCTACACCTTC.

V and J are TRBV5-6 and TRBJ1-2, with D possibly TRBD1 on 6 matching bases. The CDR3 has 15 residues. V was cut by 0 bases and J by 2 bases, with 11 bases left in between. CDR1 is SGHDT, CDR2 YYEEEE, per germline. The CDR3 spells CASSLVGGTNYGYTF. The CDR3 DNA reads TGTGCCAGCAGCTTGGTGGGGGGCACAAACTATGGCTACACCTTC.

This clonotype was observed a few times. This chain joins TRBV11-2 and TRBJ2-5, with D hard to call. In germline, CDR1 is SGHAT, CDR2 FQNNGV. Trimming removed 5 bases at V and 1 base at J, with 11 bases between. CDR3 length: 14 amino acids. CDR3 protein: CASSIRQPQETQYF. The CDR3 DNA is TGTGCCAGCAGCATTAGGCAGCCCCAAGAGACCCAGTACTTC.

The chain combines TRBV5-5 with TRBJ1-1; D call uncertain. CDR1 and CDR2 from the germline V gene are SGHKS and YYEKEE (reference sequence). V was clipped by 0 bases and J by 5 bases, with 8 bases between them. The CDR3 spans 13 residues. The CDR3 DNA reads TGTGCCAGCAGCTTGGTTGGGGATACTGAAGCTTTCTTT. It codes for CASSLVGDTEAFF.

The V gene is TRBV24-1, the J gene TRBJ2-1; 7 positions match TRBD2. Losses at the gene ends were 4 bases for V and 7 bases for J; bases not matched to a gene: 12. This CDR3 contains 16 residues. The germline gives CDR1 KGHDR, CDR2 SFDVKD. CDR3 nucleotide sequence: TGTGCCACCAGTGAGAATACCTGGACTAGATCGAATGAGCAGTTCTTC. The encoded protein is CATSENTWTRSNEQFF.

The chain couples TRBV20-1 to TRBJ1-1; 10 bases agree with TRBD1. The CDR3 loop spans 14 amino acids. CDR1 is DFQATT, CDR2 SNEGSKA, per germline (reference sequence). V shed 4 bases and J 4 bases; nucleotides not matched to a gene: 6. The CDR3 reads CSATGTGAVTEAFF. The CDR3 nucleotides read TGCAGTGCTACCGGGACAGGGGCGGTCACTGAAGCTTTCTTT.

The chain uses TRBV9 and TRBJ1-2; tentative D call: TRBD1 (6 bases). Germline CDR1 SGDLS, CDR2 YYNGEE. The CDR3 is made up of 14 amino acids. Trimming took off 4 bases at V and 4 bases at J, with 14 bases between the two ends. CDR3 protein: CASSPWGGGYGYTF. The DNA for the CDR3 is TGTGCCAGCAGCCCCTGGGGGGGCGGCTATGGCTACACCTTC.

The table lists this clonotype with a few counts. The gene calls are TRBV7-9 and TRBJ1-1; D may be TRBD1 (5 bases). Trimming pared 4 bases from V and 3 bases from J, leaving 9 bases between. The germline CDR1 and CDR2 sequences are SEHNR and FQNEAQ (reference sequence). The CDR3 contains 13 residues. CDR3: CASSSGLYTEAFF. CDR3 coding DNA: TGTGCCAGCAGCTCGGGACTCTACACTGAAGCTTTCTTT.

Points on this clonotype: At one of its ends the junction is not consistent with the germline gene, which may arise from a read error. This chain links TRBV28 with TRBJ2-1; D remains unclear. Germline values: CDR1 MDHEN, CDR2 SYDVKM. The CDR3 spans 12 residues. CDR3 bases: TGTGCCAGCAGTCCCATTAGCAATGAGCAGCTCTTC. Its translation: CASSPISNEQLF.